The next 22 T cell receptor beta chains were all read from a single sample in a study of T cells in Graves' hyperthyroidism and ophthalmopathy (dated by TCRdb to 2018 to 2020). The protocol used for the library was multiplex PCR. The run used an Illumina HiSeq 2000. The TCR beta CDR3 regions were amplified from the RNA transcripts. A first-round RT-PCR of the TCR CDR3 used the HTBI primer set with the Qiagen OneStep RT-PCR kit. TCRdb applied fastp at Q25 and MiXCR to the public reads, then kept only in-frame beta chains. Identical CDR3 protein sequences are pooled into one entry, listed with their most common genes and DNA. The sample data list over 200,000 distinct CDR3 sequences, and more than 14% of these were observed just once. The biggest ten clones account for 10% to 15% of the sample. The sequencing input was blood. The source is a woman in her 40s with Graves' hyperthyroidism that later progressed to Graves' ophthalmopathy.

In its sample, this clonotype was seen many times. The chain is built from TRBV20-1 and TRBJ2-5; no clear D. Germline loops: CDR1 DFQATT, CDR2 SNEGSKA (reference sequence). Trimming shortened V by 6 bases and J by 0 bases, and 5 bases separated the two germline ends. This CDR3 spans 11 amino acids. The CDR3 protein is CSARDQETQYF. The CDR3 DNA reads TGCAGTGCCCGGGACCAAGAGACCCAGTACTTC.

In this sample, this clonotype turned up a few times. This rearrangement joins TRBV29-1 to TRBJ2-7; possible D gene TRBD1, 6 bases. The CDR3 length is 14 residues. Germline CDR1 SQVTM, CDR2 ANQGSEA. The V end was cut by 6 bases, the J end by 2 bases, with 17 bases between. The CDR3 here is CSVAGTTGPYEQYF. The CDR3 DNA reads TGCAGCGTGGCCGGGACAACGGGTCCCTACGAGCAGTACTTC.

This clonotype came up many times. The chain couples TRBV10-2 to TRBJ2-3; D is perhaps TRBD1 or TRBD2 (5 bases each). The CDR3 runs to 12 residues. V lost 7 bases to trimming and J lost 6 bases, with 11 bases between them. Germline CDR1 and CDR2: WSHSY and SAAADI. This chain's CDR3 is CASKWGSDTQYF. DNA of the CDR3: TGCGCCAGCAAGTGGGGGTCCGATACGCAGTATTTT.

This clonotype was recorded many times. The gene calls are TRBV14 and TRBJ2-7, with 10 bases fitting TRBD2. The CDR3 has 18 residues. Germline V lookup: CDR1 SGHDN, CDR2 FVKESK. V trimming: 1 base; J trimming: 6 bases; junction bases outside the gene matches: 15. The CDR3 DNA follows: TGTGCCAGCAGCCAAGGGATGATAAGACTAGCGGGCCTCCTCGAGCAGTACTTC. As protein: CASSQGMIRLAGLLEQYF.

At least ten counts were recorded for this clonotype. V usage is TRBV2 and J usage is TRBJ2-1; TRBD2 agrees at 10 bases. The V segment lost 8 bases and the J segment 7 bases; nucleotides outside the gene matches: 8. Germline loops: CDR1 SNHLY, CDR2 FYNNEI. This CDR3 region has 14 residues. As DNA, the CDR3 is TGTGCCAGCGGAAAGCGGGAGGGCTGGAATGAGCAGTTCTTC. It specifies CASGKREGWNEQFF. Drawing the rest from reference TRBV2 and TRBJ2-1, the complete variable domain is EPEVTQTPSHQVTQMGQEVILRCVPISNHLYFYWYRQILGQKVEFLVSFYNNEISEKSEIFDDQFSVERPDGSNFTLKIRSTKLEDSAMYFCASGKREGWNEQFFGPGTRLTVL.

This clonotype was recorded only once. This chain links TRBV19 with TRBJ2-4, with TRBD2 identical over 8 bases. V lost 5 bases, J lost 5 bases, and 11 bases stayed unmatched. Germline V gives CDR1 LNHDA, CDR2 SQIVND (reference sequence). The CDR3 loop spans 16 amino acids. Here the CDR3 reads CASSAGPSGSENIQYF. The DNA of the CDR3 is TGTGCCAGTAGTGCCGGCCCAAGCGGGAGTGAAAACATTCAGTACTTC.

The chain recombines TRBV19 with TRBJ1-4; no clear D gene. This CDR3 is built from 15 residues. Trimming pared 2 bases from V and 0 bases from J, leaving 7 bases between. CDR1 and CDR2 (germline): LNHDA, SQIVND (reference sequence). The CDR3 spells CASSIRKTTNEKLFF. Written as DNA, the CDR3 is TGTGCCAGTAGTATACGAAAGACAACTAATGAAAAACTGTTTTTT.

This clonotype was seen many times. CDR3 amino acids: CASGGDIGNTIYF. The CDR3 DNA reads as TGTGCCAGCGGGGGGGACATCGGAAACACCATATATTTT. The chain is built from TRBV2 and TRBJ1-3; D is possibly TRBD1 (6 bases). Looked up from germline, CDR1 is SNHLY and CDR2 is FYNNEI. The CDR3 extends over 13 amino acids. The V end was cut by 8 bases, the J end by 4 bases, with 12 bases between.

In this sample, this clonotype turned up many times. V is TRBV19 and J is TRBJ2-2, with 13 bases that match TRBD2. V shed 10 bases, J shed 6 bases, and the junction held 8 bases outside the gene matches. This CDR3 region has 15 residues. In germline, CDR1 is LNHDA, CDR2 SQIVND (reference sequence). The CDR3 DNA reads as TGTGCCACCACTAGCGGGAGGGCCGTGGCCGGGGAGCTGTTTTTT. This encodes CATTSGRAVAGELFF.

This clonotype appeared many times. J is TRBJ2-1 and V is TRBV6-2 or TRBV6-3; 11 nucleotides align to TRBD2. This CDR3 is built from 17 residues. Germline loops: CDR1 MNHEY, CDR2 SVGEGT. Trimming at V came to 2 bases and at J to 9 bases, leaving 12 bases not matched to a gene. The CDR3 here is CASSYLSLAGVSSEQFF. DNA of the CDR3: TGTGCCAGCAGTTACCTATCACTAGCGGGAGTTTCAAGTGAGCAGTTCTTC.

As for this clonotype: Relative to the germline gene, one junction end is altered; a read error may explain this. The rearrangement links TRBV2 to TRBJ2-1, with TRBD2 matching over 11 bases. There are 21 residues in the CDR3. CDR1 and CDR2 from the germline V gene are SNHLY and FYNNEI. The CDR3 coding sequence is TGTGCCAGCAGTGAACCTTCATCGACTAGCGGGACAACCGACTCCTACAATGAGCAGCTCTTC. Protein sequence: CASSEPSSTSGTTDSYNEQLF. The whole variable domain, remainder taken from reference TRBV2 and TRBJ2-1, is EPEVTQTPSHQVTQMGQEVILRCVPISNHLYFYWYRQILGQKVEFLVSFYNNEISEKSEIFDDQFSVERPDGSNFTLKIRSTKLEDSAMYFCASSEPSSTSGTTDSYNEQLFGPGTRLTVL.

This clonotype was picked up a small number of times. V and J are TRBV5-1 and TRBJ1-2; D ambiguous. The ends were cut back, 6 bases at V and 4 bases at J, with 13 bases in the middle. The CDR3 has 13 residues. Germline V gives CDR1 SGHRS, CDR2 YFSETQ. The CDR3 loop reads CASNEGSIYGYTF. CDR3 DNA: TGCGCCAGCAATGAGGGATCAATCTATGGCTACACCTTC.

Ten or more counts support this clonotype. The chain recombines TRBV5-1 with TRBJ2-1; TRBD2 matches 11 bases. The CDR3 is 15 amino acids. Germline values: CDR1 SGHRS, CDR2 YFSETQ. J was trimmed by 7 bases and V by 2 bases; bases with no gene match: 5. The DNA for the CDR3 is TGCGCCAGCAGCTTACTAGCGGGAGTGGAGAATGAGCAGTTCTTC. This translates into CASSLLAGVENEQFF.

In its sample, this clonotype was seen many times. The genes are TRBV6-1 and TRBJ2-5, with 8 positions matching TRBD1. The CDR3 runs 15 residues. Germline trimming cut 3 bases from V and 5 bases from J; bases unmatched to any gene: 8. Germline CDR1 is MNHNS and CDR2 is SASEGT. The CDR3 loop is CASSDSLDRAETQYF. The CDR3 DNA sequence: TGTGCCAGCAGTGATAGTTTGGACAGGGCTGAGACCCAGTACTTC.

With respect to this clonotype: A much larger clone differs from this one at a single base, so this may be a read error. The V and J genes are TRBV13 and TRBJ1-3, with D unresolved. Germline V gives CDR1 PRHDT, CDR2 FYEKMQ (reference sequence). The CDR3 consists of 11 residues. The CDR3 DNA is TGTGCCAGCAGCGTAGGCGACACCAGATATTTT. Protein: CASSVGDTRYF.

This clonotype was observed many times. The chain couples TRBV2 to TRBJ2-5; a weak D match, TRBD1 (5 bases). Germline CDR1 and CDR2: SNHLY and FYNNEI. V lost 0 bases and J 7 bases, leaving 12 bases between the germline ends. This CDR3 is built from 14 residues. CDR3 DNA sequence: TGTGCCAGCAGTGAAGCAGCGACAGCCGTGACCCAGTACTTC. Protein product: CASSEAATAVTQYF.

This clonotype has at least ten counts. V and J are TRBV27 and TRBJ2-3, with TRBD2 as a possible D gene (5 bases). CDR1 is MNHEY, CDR2 SMNVEV, per germline (reference sequence). CDR3 length: 15 residues. The germline V and J ends were trimmed by 3 bases and 8 bases, with 18 bases remaining between them. CDR3 nucleotides: TGTGCCAGCAGTTTCGCCCGCATCACGGGATCTACGCAGTATTTT. Protein: CASSFARITGSTQYF.

In this sample, this clonotype turned up many times. This chain joins TRBV18 and TRBJ2-3; D uncertain. Per the germline V gene, CDR1 is KGHSH and CDR2 is LQKENI. The V gene lost 1 base and the J gene lost 2 bases, with 10 bases spanning the gap. The CDR3 runs 15 residues. The CDR3 region has the DNA TGTGCCAGCTCACCACAGGAAAGAGCCACAGATACGCAGTATTTT. It codes for CASSPQERATDTQYF.

This clonotype was detected many times. The chain employs TRBV10-3 and TRBJ1-6; no reliable D call. The CDR3 spans 14 residues. Germline V gene lookup returns CDR1 ENHRY and CDR2 SYGVKD. V was trimmed by 3 bases and J by 3 bases, leaving 6 bases between them. CDR3 residues: CAISDGDYNSPLHF. CDR3 DNA sequence: TGTGCCATCAGTGACGGGGACTATAATTCACCCCTCCACTTT.

This clonotype was observed at least ten times. V is TRBV29-1 and J is TRBJ2-7; D unresolved. The CDR3 has 14 amino acids. The germline V and J ends were trimmed by 3 bases and 4 bases, with 16 bases remaining between them. The germline gives CDR1 SQVTM, CDR2 ANQGSEA. The CDR3 here is CSVDNRKPKYEQYF. DNA for the CDR3: TGCAGCGTTGACAACAGAAAGCCGAAATACGAGCAGTACTTC.

In its sample, this clonotype was seen many times. The chain has TRBV13 and TRBJ2-4, with 7 positions matching TRBD2. The germline CDR1 and CDR2 sequences are PRHDT and FYEKMQ (reference sequence). The CDR3 consists of 14 residues. V was clipped by 4 bases and J by 4 bases; unmatched bases: 4. CDR3 sequence reads: CASSSREMKNIQYF. CDR3 DNA: TGTGCCAGCAGCTCGCGGGAGATGAAAAACATTCAGTACTTC.

At least ten counts were recorded for this clonotype. This chain joins TRBV6-1 and TRBJ1-5, with TRBD1 matching over 7 bases. Trimming took 6 bases from V and 6 from J; bases not matched to a gene: 5. CDR1 and CDR2 from the germline V gene are MNHNS and SASEGT. The CDR3 extends over 13 amino acids. This CDR3 is CASRGTVGQPQHF. CDR3 in DNA: TGTGCCAGCAGAGGGACAGTGGGTCAGCCCCAGCATTTT.